These 21 T cell receptor beta chains came from one sample sequenced in a study of blood T cell repertoires in COVID-19. Generated by immunoSEQ multiplex PCR, the TCRdb table keeps only in-frame clones and is missing some. This sample has approximately 310,000 clones, with more than 75% found just once. Sequencing was performed on peripheral blood. The receptor set was obtained from a man aged 50 to 59 with active or convalescent COVID-19.

The CDR3 reads CASSPQSNQPQHF. For the CDR3, the DNA is TGTGCCAGCAGCCCTCAGAGCAATCAGCCCCAGCATTTT. The rearrangement joins TRBV5-5 to TRBJ1-5, with unresolved D. Between the trimmed V and J ends, which lost 4 bases and 1 base, there was a span of 6 bases. The CDR3 sequence is 13 residues long. From germline, CDR1 is SGHKS and CDR2 YYEKEE (reference sequence).

The chain links TRBV18 to TRBJ1-3, with a tentative D call TRBD1 (5 bases). The CDR3 has 14 amino acids. Trimming left V 6 bases short and J 1 base short, with 10 bases between. From germline, CDR1 is KGHSH and CDR2 LQKENI. CDR3 sequence reads: CASSSTASGNTIYF. CDR3 nucleotide sequence: TGTGCCAGCTCTTCGACAGCATCTGGAAACACCATATATTTT. The full variable domain, rest sourced from reference TRBV18 and TRBJ1-3, is NAGVMQNPRHLVRRRGQEARLRCSPMKGHSHVYWYRQLPEEGLKFMVYLQKENIIDESGMPKERFSAEFPKEGPSILRIQQVVRGDSAAYFCASSSTASGNTIYFGEGSWLTVV.

The V gene is TRBV19, the J gene TRBJ1-5; D is uncertain. CDR1 is LNHDA, CDR2 SQIVND, per germline (reference sequence). Trimming cost V 3 bases and J 3 bases, with 12 bases left between them. This CDR3 region has 15 residues. CDR3 coding DNA: TGTGCCAGTAGTATGTCTTGGCTGGCCAATCAGCCCCAGCATTTT. Amino acid sequence: CASSMSWLANQPQHF. Looking up the rest from reference TRBV19 and TRBJ1-5 gives the full variable domain: DGGITQSPKYLFRKEGQNVTLSCEQNLNHDAMYWYRQDPGQGLRLIYYSQIVNDFQKGDIAEGYSVSREKKESFPLTVTSAQKNPTAFYLCASSMSWLANQPQHFGDGTRLSIL.

The J gene is TRBJ1-1, the V gene TRBV28, with D perhaps matching TRBD1 (6 bases). This CDR3 has 13 amino acids. V lost 6 bases and J lost 8, with 16 bases in between. From germline, CDR1 is MDHEN and CDR2 SYDVKM. The CDR3 bases are TGTGCCAGCAGCAGCAAAGGTGGGACAGAAGCTTTCTTT. It specifies CASSSKGGTEAFF.

J is TRBJ2-1 and V is TRBV7-3; possible D gene TRBD1, 5 bases. CDR1 SGHTA and CDR2 FQGTGA come from the germline V gene. Trimming pared 2 bases from V and 6 bases from J, leaving 11 bases between. The CDR3 consists of 14 residues. The CDR3 loop reads CASSLQGRSNEQFF. CDR3 nucleotides: TGTGCCAGCAGCTTACAGGGCAGGTCCAATGAGCAGTTCTTC. Supplemented by reference TRBV7-3 and TRBJ2-1, the full variable domain reads GAGVSQTPSNKVTEKGKYVELRCDPISGHTALYWYRQSLGQGPEFLIYFQGTGAADDSGLPNDRFFAVRPEGSVSTLKIQRTERGDSAVYLCASSLQGRSNEQFFGPGTRLTVL.

The genes are TRBV7-9 and TRBJ2-1; 8 bases fit TRBD1. The trim removed 5 bases at V and 4 bases at J, leaving 10 bases unmatched. The CDR3 has 16 amino acids. Germline CDR1 and CDR2: SEHNR and FQNEAQ (reference sequence). CDR3 nucleotides: TGTGCCAGCAGCGTCTCCGGGACAGGAGCATACAATGAGCAGTTCTTC. It specifies CASSVSGTGAYNEQFF. Full variable domain (missing parts from reference TRBV7-9 and TRBJ2-1): DTGVSQNPRHKITKRGQNVTFRCDPISEHNRLYWYRQTLGQGPEFLTYFQNEAQLEKSRLLSDRFSAERPKGSFSTLEIQRTEQGDSAMYLCASSVSGTGAYNEQFFGPGTRLTVL.

The CDR3 loop is CATSAAATSLEQFF. The CDR3 DNA is TGTGCCACCAGCGCGGCCGCCACTAGCCTAGAGCAGTTCTTC. The chain uses TRBV15 and TRBJ2-1, with a possible D match to TRBD2 (6 bases). V lost 5 bases and J lost 10, with 18 bases in between. Germline V CDR1 and CDR2: LNHNV, YYDKDF (reference sequence). This CDR3 spans 14 amino acids.

V is TRBV4-3 and J is TRBJ2-3; 11 nucleotides match TRBD2. V lost 0 bases, J lost 9 bases, and 5 bases stayed unmatched. Germline V gives CDR1 LGHNA, CDR2 YSLEER. The CDR3 spans 15 residues. The CDR3: CASSQEGTSGRTQYF. The DNA of the CDR3 is TGCGCCAGCAGCCAAGAGGGGACTAGCGGACGCACGCAGTATTTT.

A few counts support this clone. The chain recombines TRBV19 with TRBJ1-1; weak D call: TRBD1 (5 bases). V was cut by 5 bases and J by 1 base, with 8 bases left in between. The germline V gene encodes CDR1 LNHDA and CDR2 SQIVND (reference sequence). The CDR3 has 13 amino acids. The CDR3 loop reads CASSHTGNTEAFF. CDR3 nucleotide sequence: TGTGCCAGTAGTCACACAGGGAACACTGAAGCTTTCTTT.

The chain is built from TRBV28 and TRBJ2-2, with TRBD1 identical over 8 bases. Germline V CDR1 and CDR2: MDHEN, SYDVKM. This CDR3 region has 15 residues. Germline trimming cut 5 bases from V and 7 bases from J; bases unmatched to any gene: 9. CDR3 DNA: TGTGCCAGCAGTGTTGGACAGGGTCTACGCGGGGAGCTGTTTTTT. Its translation is CASSVGQGLRGELFF.

This chain links TRBV6-5 with TRBJ1-4, with 11 nucleotides matching TRBD1. Trimming removed 3 bases from V and 7 bases from J; junction bases left unmatched: 1. The CDR3 is 14 amino acids. The germline CDR1 and CDR2 sequences are MNHEY and SVGAGI. The CDR3: CASSYGTGGEKLFF. The CDR3 nucleotides read TGTGCCAGCAGTTATGGGACAGGGGGTGAAAAACTGTTTTTT.

This clone appeared a single time. The rearrangement joins TRBV3-1 (or the pseudogene TRBV3-2) to TRBJ1-2; 9 nucleotides match TRBD1. The length of the CDR3 is 16 residues. V lost 2 bases to trimming and J lost 8 bases; unmatched junction nucleotides: 12. In germline, CDR1 is LGHDT, CDR2 YNNKEL (reference sequence). DNA of the CDR3: TGTGCCAGCAGCCAAATCCCGGGACAGGGAGGGAGAGGCTACACCTTC. Translating it yields CASSQIPGQGGRGYTF.

This chain connects TRBV7-3 to TRBJ2-1; TRBD2 matches at 13 bases. Losses at the gene ends were 5 bases for V and 8 bases for J; bases not matched to a gene: 6. CDR1 and CDR2 (germline): SGHTA, FQGTGA. CDR3 length: 15 amino acids. As DNA, the CDR3 is TGTGCCAGCAGCCAGGGACTAGCGGGGTCGGATGAGCAGTTCTTC. Translated: CASSQGLAGSDEQFF.

The V call is TRBV7-2, the J call TRBJ2-1, with 13 bases identical to TRBD2. Losses at the gene ends were 3 bases for V and 10 bases for J; bases not matched to a gene: 9. The CDR3 runs to 16 residues. Germline V CDR1 and CDR2: SGHTA, FQGNSA. Here the CDR3 DNA reads TGTGCCAGCAGCTTCCTGGCCCAGACTAGCGGGGGGGAGCAGTTCTTC. This codes for CASSFLAQTSGGEQFF.

This chain links TRBV5-1 with TRBJ2-2; TRBD1 aligns across 8 bases. V lost 3 bases, J lost 4 bases, and 5 bases stayed unmatched. CDR1 SGHRS and CDR2 YFSETQ come from the germline V gene. CDR3 length equals 15 residues. This CDR3 reads CASSSITGGTGELFF. The CDR3 DNA sequence: TGCGCCAGCAGCTCAATCACAGGGGGCACCGGGGAGCTGTTTTTT.

This chain links TRBV19 with TRBJ1-1; TRBD1 aligns across 7 bases. The CDR3 extends over 14 amino acids. V was clipped by 10 bases and J by 1 base; unmatched bases: 9. Germline V gene lookup returns CDR1 LNHDA and CDR2 SQIVND (reference sequence). CDR3 sequence (DNA): TGTGCCACCACCAGGGGACAGACGAACACTGAAGCTTTCTTT. Amino acids: CATTRGQTNTEAFF.

The rearrangement uses TRBV24-1 and TRBJ2-3, with TRBD1 matching 7 bases. Germline loops: CDR1 KGHDR, CDR2 SFDVKD. The CDR3 covers 16 residues. The V segment lost 4 bases and the J segment 1 base; nucleotides outside the gene matches: 7. CDR3 coding DNA: TGTGCCACCAGTGACGAGGGGACAGATCGCACAGATACGCAGTATTTT. This sequence encodes CATSDEGTDRTDTQYF.

This clone was picked up a small number of times. J is TRBJ1-1 and V is TRBV25-1, with 9 bases lining up with TRBD1. The CDR3 has 18 amino acids. Looked up from germline, CDR1 is MGHDK and CDR2 is SYGVNS. J was trimmed by 4 bases and V by 2 bases; bases with no gene match: 14. The CDR3 nucleotides read TGTGCCAGCAGTGAACCCCCCACAGGGGGCGATCTGGTCACTGAAGCTTTCTTT. Translating it yields CASSEPPTGGDLVTEAFF.

On this clone itself: Within the sample, other DNA sequences also encode this same CDR3. The chain recombines TRBV28 with TRBJ2-2; 7 nucleotides agree with TRBD2. Germline CDR1 is MDHEN and CDR2 is SYDVKM. The CDR3 is made up of 14 amino acids. V was pared by 2 bases and J by 7 bases, with 4 bases of the junction left unmatched. The CDR3 region is CASSLAGVGGELFF. CDR3 DNA: TGTGCCAGCAGTTTAGCGGGAGTTGGCGGGGAGCTGTTTTTT.

V is TRBV7-3 and J is TRBJ2-1; unclear D gene. The germline gives CDR1 SGHTA, CDR2 FQGTGA. This CDR3 comprises 13 residues. Trimming pared 5 bases from V and 8 bases from J, leaving 13 bases between. CDR3 residues: CASSPRPRYEQFF. In DNA form, the CDR3 reads TGTGCCAGCAGCCCGCGCCCTAGGTATGAGCAGTTCTTC.

In its sample, this clone was seen once. J is TRBJ1-1 and V is TRBV4-2; TRBD1 agrees at 7 bases. Germline assignment: CDR1 LGHNA and CDR2 YNFKEQ. J lost 4 bases, V lost 0 bases, and 5 bases had no gene match. The CDR3 contains 15 residues. CDR3 sequence: CASSQEPGGLTEAFF. CDR3 sequence (DNA): TGTGCCAGCAGCCAAGAGCCAGGGGGGCTCACTGAAGCTTTCTTT.